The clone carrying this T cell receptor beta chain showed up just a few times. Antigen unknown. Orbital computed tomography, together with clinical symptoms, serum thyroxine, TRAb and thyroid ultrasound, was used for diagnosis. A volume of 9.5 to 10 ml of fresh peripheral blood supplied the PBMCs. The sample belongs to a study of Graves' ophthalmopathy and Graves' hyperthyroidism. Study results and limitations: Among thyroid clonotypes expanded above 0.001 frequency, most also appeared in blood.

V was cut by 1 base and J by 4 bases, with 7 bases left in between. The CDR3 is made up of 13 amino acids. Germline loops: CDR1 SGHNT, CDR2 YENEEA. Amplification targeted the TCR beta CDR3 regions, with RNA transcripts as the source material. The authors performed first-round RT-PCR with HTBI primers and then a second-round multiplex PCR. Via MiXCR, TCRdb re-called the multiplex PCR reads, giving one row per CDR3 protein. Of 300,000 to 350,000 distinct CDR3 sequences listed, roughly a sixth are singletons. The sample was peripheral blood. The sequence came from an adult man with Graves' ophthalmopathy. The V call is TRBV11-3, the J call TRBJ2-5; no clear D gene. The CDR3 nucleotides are TGTGCCAGCAGCTTAGCCTGGAGAGAGACCCAGTACTTC. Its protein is CASSLAWRETQYF.